Listed here are 4 T cell receptor beta chains from one sample, sequenced in a study of blood T cells in healthy people across ages. It was with a sample-barcoded 5' primer and a J-beta primer mix that a second PCR of roughly 7 to 11 cycles was run. MiXCR, run by TCRdb on the 5' RACE reads, gives a single entry per CDR3 protein. Among under 2,000,000 distinct CDR3 sequences, roughly 52% were seen once, and the ten largest hold approximately 2%. Sequenced: blood. These receptors originate from a woman between 40 and 50 years old in good health.

This clonotype showed up just a few times. The chain has TRBV5-1 and TRBJ1-2, with a weak D call TRBD1 (5 bases). CDR1 is SGHRS, CDR2 YFSETQ, per germline. V dropped 4 bases and J dropped 3 bases, with 16 bases sitting between them. The CDR3 is made up of 15 amino acids. In nucleotides, the CDR3 is TGCGCCAGCAGCCTAACGGGGGAGTCGGACTATGGCTACACCTTC. Residues: CASSLTGESDYGYTF.

This clonotype has ten or more counts. This chain uses TRBV7-2 with TRBJ2-7, with D unresolved. Germline V lookup: CDR1 SGHTA, CDR2 FQGNSA. Trimming left V 3 bases short and J 0 bases short, with 6 bases between. This CDR3 contains 13 residues. DNA for the CDR3: TGTGCCAGCAGCTTCACCCGCTCCTACGAGCAGTACTTC. Its translation is CASSFTRSYEQYF.

The chain couples TRBV24-1 to TRBJ1-2; 7 nucleotides line up with TRBD1. This CDR3 is 14 amino acids long. Germline V CDR1 and CDR2: KGHDR, SFDVKD. J was trimmed by 6 bases and V by 6 bases; bases with no gene match: 9. This CDR3 is CATSTGQDRDGYTF. CDR3 DNA: TGTGCCACCAGTACTGGACAGGATAGAGATGGCTACACCTTC.

The J gene is TRBJ2-1, the V gene TRBV5-1, with 10 bases identical to TRBD2. Germline CDR1 and CDR2: SGHRS and YFSETQ. The CDR3 contains 17 residues. Trimming took 3 bases from V and 3 from J; bases not matched to a gene: 9. For the CDR3, the DNA is TGCGCCAGCAGCTCCGGGACTAGCGTCCCATACTACAATGAGCAGTTCTTC. It yields the protein CASSSGTSVPYYNEQFF.